The present entry profiles one TCR beta chain with its context. Assay used: immunoSEQ multiplex PCR; TCRdb lists only in-frame clones, some missing. The sample contains millions of clones, approximately 93% of which appear only once. The data belong to a study of shared clonotypes between healthy human individuals. The TCR comes from a man aged 18 to 29 in good health. Some clones in this sample may be carry-over from other donors' samples. The sample comprised naive CD4+ T cells from PBMCs. Subset here: CD45RA+ positively selected.

CDR3 residues: CSGGSSGSGYTQYF. The CDR3 DNA follows: TGCAGCGGTGGGTCTAGCGGGAGTGGATATACGCAGTATTTT. The V call is TRBV29-1, the J call TRBJ2-3, with 10 positions matching TRBD2. Germline CDR1 SQVTM, CDR2 ANQGSEA. Germline trimming cut 7 bases from V and 7 bases from J; bases unmatched to any gene: 11. The length of the CDR3 is 14 residues.